This entry is about one T cell receptor (beta chain). Its antigen remains unknown. TCRdb re-analysed the reads in MiXCR, keeping a single row per CDR3 protein. The table shows a few hundred thousand distinct CDR3 sequences, with 8% to 10% occurring only once. The sample is drawn from a study of T cell repertoires in cytomegalovirus infection. About the study: Public TCR beta signatures were indicative of both CMV infection and a matching HLA type.

Germline CDR1 LNHDA, CDR2 SQIVND (reference sequence). The CDR3 is 13 residues long. The V and J ends lost 3 bases and 6 bases respectively, with 12 bases between them. Study-level results: Predominance within the ex vivo response was attributable to HLA-C-restricted CMV-specific TCR beta clonotypes. There were carriers of CMV plus the relevant HLA, and cumulative public TCR beta family frequency identified them.

The receptor was derived from a human donor in good health (CMV status not recorded). Some clones in this sample may be carry-over from other donors' samples. Input material: PBMCs. This chain joins TRBV19 and TRBJ2-7, with a tentative D call TRBD1 (5 bases). Here the CDR3 DNA reads TGTGCCAGTAGTATGACTGGGGCGATCGAGCAGTACTTC. The encoded protein is CASSMTGAIEQYF.